The subject of this entry is one T cell receptor beta chain. Healthy adults negative for HIV, lacking recent acute infections or vaccinations, served as donors. Repertoires were generated with immunoSEQ multiplex PCR, while TCRdb's copy carries only in-frame clones and drops some. Among some 1 million clones listed, about 75% were seen once. This specimen belongs to a study of shared clonotypes between healthy human individuals. The TCR was taken from a young man in good health. Input material: memory CD4+ T cells sorted from blood. Subset: CD45RA-negative fraction.

This CDR3 is CASNYPTSRLYEQYF. The CDR3 DNA reads TGCGCCAGCAACTACCCGACTAGCCGTTTGTACGAGCAGTACTTC. The chain uses TRBV4-3 and TRBJ2-7; TRBD2 matches 7 bases. The CDR3 totals 15 residues. Germline lookup yields CDR1 LGHNA and CDR2 YSLEER. Unmatched junction bases numbered 13, after V lost 7 bases and J lost 4 bases.